The table lists the clone carrying this T cell receptor beta chain with many counts. No antigen is known for it. This specimen belongs to a study of T cells after posttransplantation cyclophosphamide. Study results and caveats: TRB overlap between skin or GI tissue T cells and blood was limited. TRB clonality was highly associated with recipient CMV seropositivity and reactivation. Donor CD8+ memory clones often dominated recipient blood repertoires at later times.

Measured with immunoSEQ multiplex PCR; TCRdb has only the in-frame clones, and not every one. The repertoire consists of 7,500 to 9,500 clones, none detected only once. Busulfan-fludarabine conditioning, marrow transplant, and cyclophosphamide on days +3 and +4 were administered. The clonotype comes from a male patient younger than 45 who received an allogeneic stem cell transplant from an unrelated donor, was CMV-positive, and had acute and chronic GVHD. Some T cells here may be from the graft donor. The input for sequencing was PBMCs, taken after an allogeneic stem cell transplant with post-transplant cyclophosphamide.

This CDR3 reads CASSQDGTYTGELFF. Here the CDR3 DNA reads TGCGCCAGCAGCCAAGATGGTACTTACACCGGGGAGCTGTTTTTT. The V and J genes are TRBV4-3 and TRBJ2-2; D is unclear. Deletions cut 0 bases from V and 3 bases from J, with 8 bases between. Germline V gives CDR1 LGHNA, CDR2 YSLEER. This CDR3 region has 15 residues.